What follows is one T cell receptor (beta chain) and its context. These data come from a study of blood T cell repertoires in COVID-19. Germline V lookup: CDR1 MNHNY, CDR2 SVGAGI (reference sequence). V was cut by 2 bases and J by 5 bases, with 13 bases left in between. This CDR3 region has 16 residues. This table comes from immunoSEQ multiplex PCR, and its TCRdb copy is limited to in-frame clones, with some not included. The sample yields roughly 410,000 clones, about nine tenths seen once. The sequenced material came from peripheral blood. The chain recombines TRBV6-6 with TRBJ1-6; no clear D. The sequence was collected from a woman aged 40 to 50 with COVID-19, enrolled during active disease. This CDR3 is CASSYAQAIDNSPLHF. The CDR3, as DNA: TGTGCCAGCAGTTACGCCCAGGCGATTGATAATTCACCCCTCCACTTT.